This T cell receptor (beta chain) was identified in a study of shared T cell receptors in the human thymus. V was pared by 6 bases and J by 2 bases, with 7 bases of the junction left unmatched. The CDR3 covers 15 residues. CDR1 and CDR2 from the germline V gene are LNHDA and SQIVND (reference sequence). TCRdb's copy holds only in-frame clones and misses some; the assay was immunoSEQ multiplex PCR. The sample has almost 550,000 clones; approximately 80% are singletons. This same sample was also taken into another study, of human thymus T cells.

This receptor was obtained from a boy under two years old with a congenital heart defect. The sample taken for sequencing was thymocytes. The J gene is TRBJ2-5, the V gene TRBV19, with TRBD1 identical over 9 bases. The CDR3 DNA follows: TGTGCCAGTAGCCGGGACAGGGAGATTCAAGAGACCCAGTACTTC. It yields the protein CASSRDREIQETQYF.